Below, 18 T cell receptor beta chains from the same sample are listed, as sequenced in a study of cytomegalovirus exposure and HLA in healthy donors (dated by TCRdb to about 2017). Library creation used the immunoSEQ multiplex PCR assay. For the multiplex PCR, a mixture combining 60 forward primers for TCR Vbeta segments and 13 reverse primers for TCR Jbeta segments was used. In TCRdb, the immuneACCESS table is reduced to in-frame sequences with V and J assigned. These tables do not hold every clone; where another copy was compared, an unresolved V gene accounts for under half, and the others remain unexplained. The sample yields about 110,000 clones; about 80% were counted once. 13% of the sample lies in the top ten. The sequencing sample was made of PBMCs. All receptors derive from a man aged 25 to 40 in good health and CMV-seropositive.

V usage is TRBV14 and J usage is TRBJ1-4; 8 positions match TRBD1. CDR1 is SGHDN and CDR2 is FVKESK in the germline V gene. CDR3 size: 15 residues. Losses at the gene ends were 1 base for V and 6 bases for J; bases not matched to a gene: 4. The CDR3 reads CASSQAGTGYEKLFF. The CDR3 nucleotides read TGTGCCAGCAGCCAAGCCGGGACAGGCTATGAAAAACTGTTTTTT.

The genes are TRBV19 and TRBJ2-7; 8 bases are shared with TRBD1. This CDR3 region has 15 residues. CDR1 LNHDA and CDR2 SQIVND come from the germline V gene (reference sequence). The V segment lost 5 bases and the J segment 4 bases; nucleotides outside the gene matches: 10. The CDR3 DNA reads TGTGCCAGTAGTTTGACAGGGGAAGGGGAGTACGAGCAGTACTTC. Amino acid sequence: CASSLTGEGEYEQYF.

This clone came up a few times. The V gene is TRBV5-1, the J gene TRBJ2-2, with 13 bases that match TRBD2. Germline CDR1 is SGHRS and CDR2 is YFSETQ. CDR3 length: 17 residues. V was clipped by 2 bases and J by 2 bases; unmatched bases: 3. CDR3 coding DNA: TGCGCCAGCAGCTTACGACTAGCGGGGGGAAACACCGGGGAGCTGTTTTTT. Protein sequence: CASSLRLAGGNTGELFF.

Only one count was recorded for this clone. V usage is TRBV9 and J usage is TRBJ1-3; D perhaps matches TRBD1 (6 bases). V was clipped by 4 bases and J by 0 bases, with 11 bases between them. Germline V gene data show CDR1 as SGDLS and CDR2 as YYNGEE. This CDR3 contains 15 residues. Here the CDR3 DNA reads TGTGCCAGCAGCTCTTCAGGGGACTCTGGAAACACCATATATTTT. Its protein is CASSSSGDSGNTIYF.

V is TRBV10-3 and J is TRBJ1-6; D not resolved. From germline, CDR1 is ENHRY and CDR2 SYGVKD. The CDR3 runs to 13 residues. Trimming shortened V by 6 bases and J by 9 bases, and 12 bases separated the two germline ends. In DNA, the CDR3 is TGTGCCATCAGCGGAGGGAATGGTTCACCCCTCCACTTT. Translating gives CAISGGNGSPLHF.

Here the CDR3 DNA reads TGTGCCAGCAATGGACCGGGACAGGGAGCTCTGGAGCAGTACTTC. The encoded protein is CASNGPGQGALEQYF. The chain uses TRBV25-1 and TRBJ2-7, with TRBD1 matching 9 bases. Germline values: CDR1 MGHDK, CDR2 SYGVNS. The CDR3 contains 15 residues. Trimming took 7 bases from V and 7 from J; bases not matched to a gene: 14.

The CDR3 bases are TGTGCCAGCAGCTTTACAAGCGGTCAGCCCCAGCATTTT. Translating gives CASSFTSGQPQHF. V gene TRBV7-9 combines with J gene TRBJ1-5, with D unclear. The V end lost 3 bases, the J end lost 6 bases, and 9 bases lay between the germline ends. The CDR3 has 13 amino acids. The germline gives CDR1 SEHNR, CDR2 FQNEAQ (reference sequence). Filled out from reference TRBV7-9 and TRBJ1-5, the complete variable domain reads DTGVSQNPRHKITKRGQNVTFRCDPISEHNRLYWYRQTLGQGPEFLTYFQNEAQLEKSRLLSDRFSAERPKGSFSTLEIQRTEQGDSAMYLCASSFTSGQPQHFGDGTRLSIL.

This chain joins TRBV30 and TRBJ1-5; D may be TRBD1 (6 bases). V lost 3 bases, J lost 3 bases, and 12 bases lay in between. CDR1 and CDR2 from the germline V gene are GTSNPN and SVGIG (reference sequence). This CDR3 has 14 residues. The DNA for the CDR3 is TGTGCCTGGAGGGGGGCAGGGGTCAATCAGCCCCAGCATTTT. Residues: CAWRGAGVNQPQHF.

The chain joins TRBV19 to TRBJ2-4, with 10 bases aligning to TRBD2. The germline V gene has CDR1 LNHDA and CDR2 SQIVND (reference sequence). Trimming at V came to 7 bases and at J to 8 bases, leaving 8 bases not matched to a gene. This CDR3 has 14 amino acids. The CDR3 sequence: CASKSGGAGDIQYF. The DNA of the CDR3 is TGTGCCAGTAAAAGCGGGGGGGCCGGGGACATTCAGTACTTC. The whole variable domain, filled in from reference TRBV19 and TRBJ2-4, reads DGGITQSPKYLFRKEGQNVTLSCEQNLNHDAMYWYRQDPGQGLRLIYYSQIVNDFQKGDIAEGYSVSREKKESFPLTVTSAQKNPTAFYLCASKSGGAGDIQYFGAGTRLSVL.

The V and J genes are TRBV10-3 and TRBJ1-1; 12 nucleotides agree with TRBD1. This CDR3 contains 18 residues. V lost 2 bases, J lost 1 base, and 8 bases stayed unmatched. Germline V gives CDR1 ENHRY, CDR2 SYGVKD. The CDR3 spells CAISERPGQGAGNTEAFF. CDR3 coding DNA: TGTGCCATCAGTGAGAGGCCGGGACAGGGGGCTGGGAACACTGAAGCTTTCTTT.

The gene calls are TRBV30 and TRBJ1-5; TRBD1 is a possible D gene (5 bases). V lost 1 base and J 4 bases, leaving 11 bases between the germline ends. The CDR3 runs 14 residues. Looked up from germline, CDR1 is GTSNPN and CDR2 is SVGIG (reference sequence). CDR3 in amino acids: CAWSEGAGNQPQHF. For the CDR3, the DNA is TGTGCCTGGAGTGAAGGGGCCGGGAATCAGCCCCAGCATTTT.

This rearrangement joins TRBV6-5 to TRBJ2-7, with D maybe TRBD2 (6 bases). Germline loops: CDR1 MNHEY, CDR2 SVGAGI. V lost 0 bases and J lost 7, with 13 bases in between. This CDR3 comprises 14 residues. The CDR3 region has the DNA TGTGCCAGCAGTTACTCGGTGGGGGGATGGGAGCAGTACTTC. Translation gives CASSYSVGGWEQYF.

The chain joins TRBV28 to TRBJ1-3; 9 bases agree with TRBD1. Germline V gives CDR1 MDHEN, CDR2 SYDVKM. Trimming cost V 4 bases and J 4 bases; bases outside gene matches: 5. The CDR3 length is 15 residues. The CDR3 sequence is CASSSPGTGGNTIYF. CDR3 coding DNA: TGTGCCAGCAGTTCTCCGGGGACAGGGGGAAACACCATATATTTT.

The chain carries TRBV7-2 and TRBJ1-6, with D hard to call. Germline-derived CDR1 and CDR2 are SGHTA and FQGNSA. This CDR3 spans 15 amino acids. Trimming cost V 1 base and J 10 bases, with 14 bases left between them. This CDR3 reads CASSLGHAIDSPLHF. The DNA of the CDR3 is TGTGCCAGCAGCTTAGGACACGCGATCGACTCACCCCTCCACTTT.

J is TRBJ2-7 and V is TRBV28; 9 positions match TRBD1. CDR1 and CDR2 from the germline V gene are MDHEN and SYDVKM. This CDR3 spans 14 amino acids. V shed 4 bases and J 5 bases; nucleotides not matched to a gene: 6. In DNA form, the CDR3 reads TGTGCCAGCAGTTCCGGGACAGGGTATAACGAGCAGTACTTC. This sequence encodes CASSSGTGYNEQYF.

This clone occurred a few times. In DNA, the CDR3 is TGTGCCAGCAGCCCTAAGGGGGGGGGTCTCCAAGAGACCCAGTACTTC. Encoded protein: CASSPKGGGLQETQYF. J is TRBJ2-5 and V is TRBV11-2; possible D gene TRBD2, 7 bases. Trimming removed 5 bases at V and 1 base at J, with 17 bases between. CDR1 is SGHAT and CDR2 is FQNNGV in the germline V gene. This CDR3 has 16 residues.

The CDR3 nucleotides read TGTGCCAGCAGTTACGGGGGGGCAGGATCACCCCTCCACTTT. Protein sequence: CASSYGGAGSPLHF. The rearrangement uses TRBV6-5 and TRBJ1-6; perhaps TRBD1 as D (6 bases). The CDR3 is made up of 14 amino acids. CDR1 and CDR2 (germline): MNHEY, SVGAGI. With 2 bases removed from V and 10 bases from J, the gap between germline ends came to 12 bases.

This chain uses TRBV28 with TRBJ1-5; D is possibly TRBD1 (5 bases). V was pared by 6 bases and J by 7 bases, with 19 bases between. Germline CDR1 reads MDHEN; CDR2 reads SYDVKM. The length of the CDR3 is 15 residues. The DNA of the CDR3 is TGTGCCAGCAGCATAGCATCCAGGGACTCCCAGCCCCAGCATTTT. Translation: CASSIASRDSQPQHF.